The next 15 T cell receptor beta chains were all read from a single sample in a study of T cell repertoires in cytomegalovirus infection. What these receptors recognize is not known. TCRdb used MiXCR to reprocess the reads, holding one entry per CDR3 protein. The table lists hundreds of thousands of distinct CDR3 sequences, around 32% of them singletons. This sample comprised cultured PBMCs, obtained from culture after CMV antigen stimulation. All receptors come from a human donor in good health (CMV status not recorded). Some clones in this sample may be carry-over from other donors' samples.

This chain joins TRBV3-1 and TRBJ1-1; a weak D match, TRBD1 (6 bases). V lost 4 bases to trimming and J lost 5 bases, with 14 bases between them. The germline CDR1 and CDR2 sequences are LGHDT and YNNKEL (reference sequence). This CDR3 is 14 amino acids long. CDR3 nucleotides: TGTGCCAGCAGCCCATTACAGGGAGGGACTGAAGCTTTCTTT. Residues: CASSPLQGGTEAFF. The full variable domain, with the rest looked up from reference TRBV3-1 and TRBJ1-1, is DTAVSQTPKYLVTQMGNDKSIKCEQNLGHDTMYWYKQDSKKFLKIMFSYNNKELIINETVPNRFSPKSPDKAHLNLHINSLELGDSAVYFCASSPLQGGTEAFFGQGTRLTVV.

This clonotype was detected a few times. The chain combines TRBV6-1 with TRBJ1-6, with 10 bases that match TRBD1. CDR3 length equals 15 residues. V was clipped by 1 base and J by 7 bases; unmatched bases: 1. The germline CDR1 and CDR2 sequences are MNHNS and SASEGT. This chain's CDR3 is CASSEGTGGNSPLHF. Here the CDR3 DNA reads TGTGCCAGCAGTGAAGGGACAGGGGGGAATTCACCCCTCCACTTT.

This clonotype was detected only a few times. V is TRBV7-9 and J is TRBJ2-5; the D gene is possibly TRBD1 (6 bases). Trimming took 5 bases from V and 3 from J, leaving 13 bases between them. CDR1 SEHNR and CDR2 FQNEAQ come from the germline V gene (reference sequence). The CDR3 sequence is 14 residues long. CDR3 amino acids: CASSLLGGKETQYF. The CDR3 DNA reads as TGTGCCAGCAGCCTACTAGGGGGTAAAGAGACCCAGTACTTC.

The CDR3 DNA is TGTGCCAGCAGCTTCAGGGACAGGGTTGCTGGTGACCACACAGATACGCAGTATTTT. Its protein product is CASSFRDRVAGDHTDTQYF. The V call is TRBV5-5, the J call TRBJ2-3; 9 nucleotides agree with TRBD1. The J segment lost 2 bases and the V segment lost 2 bases, leaving 15 bases of the junction unmatched. The CDR3 extends over 19 amino acids. Germline CDR1 is SGHKS and CDR2 is YYEKEE (reference sequence).

This rearrangement joins TRBV5-6 to TRBJ1-3; 7 nucleotides agree with TRBD1. The CDR3 is made up of 15 amino acids. J lost 2 bases, V lost 4 bases, and 6 bases had no gene match. The V gene's germline CDR1 is SGHDT and CDR2 YYEEEE. Written as DNA, the CDR3 is TGTGCCAGCAGCCTAAAACAGGGGACTGGAAACACCATATATTTT. This gives the protein CASSLKQGTGNTIYF. Filled out from reference TRBV5-6 and TRBJ1-3, the complete variable domain reads DAGVTQSPTHLIKTRGQQVTLRCSPKSGHDTVSWYQQALGQGPQFIFQYYEEEERQRGNFPDRFSGHQFPNYSSELNVNALLLGDSALYLCASSLKQGTGNTIYFGEGSWLTVV.

This clonotype was detected only a few times. The chain recombines TRBV7-9 with TRBJ2-2; D may match TRBD1 or TRBD2 (6 bases each). Trimming removed 5 bases at V and 5 bases at J, with 18 bases between. The germline V gene has CDR1 SEHNR and CDR2 FQNEAQ (reference sequence). The CDR3 consists of 16 residues. The CDR3 spells CASSRGPGAGTGELFF. CDR3 nucleotides: TGTGCCAGCAGCCGAGGACCGGGGGCCGGGACCGGGGAGCTGTTTTTT. The full variable domain, with the rest looked up from reference TRBV7-9 and TRBJ2-2, is DTGVSQNPRHKITKRGQNVTFRCDPISEHNRLYWYRQTLGQGPEFLTYFQNEAQLEKSRLLSDRFSAERPKGSFSTLEIQRTEQGDSAMYLCASSRGPGAGTGELFFGEGSRLTVL.

The rearrangement joins TRBV19 to TRBJ2-5; the match to TRBD2 covers 7 bases. Trimming at V came to 3 bases and at J to 5 bases, leaving 15 bases not matched to a gene. The length of the CDR3 is 17 residues. Germline values: CDR1 LNHDA, CDR2 SQIVND (reference sequence). The CDR3 sequence is CASSIPGGGSKRETQYF. For the CDR3, the DNA is TGTGCCAGTAGTATCCCTGGGGGGGGTTCGAAAAGGGAGACCCAGTACTTC. The whole variable domain, filled in from reference TRBV19 and TRBJ2-5, reads DGGITQSPKYLFRKEGQNVTLSCEQNLNHDAMYWYRQDPGQGLRLIYYSQIVNDFQKGDIAEGYSVSREKKESFPLTVTSAQKNPTAFYLCASSIPGGGSKRETQYFGPGTRLLVL.

V is TRBV28 and J is TRBJ2-7; 8 bases line up with TRBD2. Germline V lookup: CDR1 MDHEN, CDR2 SYDVKM. V lost 6 bases and J lost 2; bases outside the gene matches: 9. This CDR3 has 15 amino acids. Here the CDR3 reads CASRTLRGGPYEQYF. In DNA, the CDR3 is TGTGCCAGCAGAACTCTCCGGGGGGGCCCCTACGAGCAGTACTTC. The variable domain in full, completed from reference TRBV28 and TRBJ2-7, reads DVKVTQSSRYLVKRTGEKVFLECVQDMDHENMFWYRQDPGLGLRLIYFSYDVKMKEKGDIPEGYSVSREKKERFSLILESASTNQTSMYLCASRTLRGGPYEQYFGPGTRLTVT.

This clonotype was counted once. The chain uses TRBV27 and TRBJ2-5; D ambiguous. This CDR3 has 13 amino acids. Germline CDR1 MNHEY, CDR2 SMNVEV (reference sequence). The V end lost 3 bases, the J end lost 10 bases, and 15 bases lay between the germline ends. DNA of the CDR3: TGTGCCAGCAGTTTTACCGTGGGGTTTGGCCAGTACTTC. It specifies CASSFTVGFGQYF.

J is TRBJ2-3 and V is TRBV18; 8 positions match TRBD2. This CDR3 region has 16 residues. Trimming took 3 bases from V and 0 from J; bases not matched to a gene: 5. Germline V gene lookup returns CDR1 KGHSH and CDR2 LQKENI. The DNA for the CDR3 is TGTGCCAGCTCACCGCCGGGACTAGGGAGCACAGATACGCAGTATTTT. This gives the protein CASSPPGLGSTDTQYF.

This clonotype has more than one count but fewer than ten. The chain carries TRBV7-9 and TRBJ2-1; D uncertain. CDR1 and CDR2 from the germline V gene are SEHNR and FQNEAQ (reference sequence). The CDR3 covers 14 residues. V was trimmed by 5 bases and J by 8 bases, leaving 16 bases between them. CDR3 coding DNA: TGTGCCAGCAGCACGTATATAGGTGGTGATGAGCAGTTCTTC. Amino acid sequence: CASSTYIGGDEQFF.

This clonotype was counted only a few times. The chain recombines TRBV6-2 or TRBV6-3 with TRBJ2-1; possibly TRBD2 for D (6 bases). The CDR3 extends over 11 amino acids. Germline V gives CDR1 MNHEY, CDR2 SVGEGT. With 10 bases removed from V and 10 bases from J, the gap between germline ends came to 14 bases. The CDR3 bases are TGTGCCACCCTAACCGGGAGAGAGCAGTTCTTC. Protein: CATLTGREQFF.

Of note for this clonotype: Since a much larger clone is just one base distant, this may be a read error. The chain joins TRBV7-8 to TRBJ2-7; D possibly corresponds to TRBD2 (5 bases). CDR3 length: 11 amino acids. CDR1 is SGHVS, CDR2 FQNEAQ, per germline. The CDR3 here is CASSYQREQCF. The CDR3 DNA is TGTGCCAGCAGCTACCAGAGGGAGCAGTGCTTC.

This clonotype was observed at least ten times. The CDR3 coding sequence is TGTGCCAGCAGCTTAGAAGCGGGAGATTACGAGCAGTACTTC. Encoded protein: CASSLEAGDYEQYF. The chain couples TRBV7-8 to TRBJ2-7, with TRBD2 matching 8 bases. The CDR3 covers 14 residues. The germline V gene encodes CDR1 SGHVS and CDR2 FQNEAQ. The V and J ends lost 1 base and 4 bases, in that order; junction bases with no gene match: 3.

In this sample, this clonotype turned up many times. The chain recombines TRBV7-9 with TRBJ2-7, with D hard to call. Trimming cost V 4 bases and J 2 bases, with 9 bases left between them. The CDR3 is 13 amino acids. In germline, CDR1 is SEHNR, CDR2 FQNEAQ (reference sequence). CDR3 in DNA: TGTGCCAGCAGCTCCAGGACCACCTACGAGCAGTACTTC. Its translation: CASSSRTTYEQYF.